These 16 T cell receptor beta chains originate from one sample sequenced in a study of blood T cell repertoires in COVID-19. Sequencing was performed with immunoSEQ multiplex PCR; in TCRdb, only in-frame clones are kept and a portion is missing. The data contain approximately 290,000 clones, 70% to 85% of them singletons. Sequenced material: peripheral blood. The receptors were sampled from a human donor with COVID-19, enrolled during active disease. The donor label of this sample is uncertain.

The sample holds one count of this clone. The gene calls are TRBV5-1 and TRBJ1-3; tentative D call: TRBD1 (5 bases). The CDR3 sequence is 19 residues long. V was cut by 0 bases and J by 0 bases, with 19 bases left in between. Germline V gives CDR1 SGHRS, CDR2 YFSETQ. CDR3 sequence (DNA): TGCGCCAGCAGCTTGGAGGGAGGCGGGGACCTTCGCTCTGGAAACACCATATATTTT. This sequence encodes CASSLEGGGDLRSGNTIYF. The entire variable domain, with the rest obtained from reference TRBV5-1 and TRBJ1-3, is as follows: KAGVTQTPRYLIKTRGQQVTLSCSPISGHRSVSWYQQTPGQGLQFLFEYFSETQRNKGNFPGRFSGRQFSNSRSEMNVSTLELGDSALYLCASSLEGGGDLRSGNTIYFGEGSWLTVV.

The genes are TRBV5-1 and TRBJ1-2; D possibly corresponds to TRBD1 (5 bases). The CDR3 covers 14 residues. With 4 bases removed from V and 4 bases from J, the gap between germline ends came to 14 bases. Germline V gives CDR1 SGHRS, CDR2 YFSETQ. CDR3 loop: CASSPVGDSYGYTF. The CDR3 region has the DNA TGCGCCAGCAGCCCCGTCGGGGACTCCTATGGCTACACCTTC.

In its sample, this clone was seen a few times. The CDR3 DNA is TGTGCCAGCAGCCCCCAGCTCGGTGGGAGGGCCCGAGAGACCCAGTACTTC. Amino acid sequence: CASSPQLGGRARETQYF. The genes are TRBV4-2 and TRBJ2-5; 7 bases match TRBD2. V lost 4 bases to trimming and J lost 4 bases; unmatched junction nucleotides: 15. Per germline, CDR1 LGHNA and CDR2 YNFKEQ. This CDR3 has 17 residues.

This clone has a single count. The J gene is TRBJ1-6, the V gene TRBV19; 10 bases agree with TRBD1. The CDR3 is 16 residues long. V gave up 5 bases and J gave up 8 bases; unmatched junction bases: 9. CDR1 and CDR2 (germline): LNHDA, SQIVND (reference sequence). In DNA, the CDR3 is TGTGCCAGTAGTCCACTATCCGGGACAGGGGATTCACCCCTCCACTTT. This codes for CASSPLSGTGDSPLHF.

The chain carries TRBV7-3 and TRBJ1-2; the match to TRBD1 covers 8 bases. Germline-derived CDR1 and CDR2 are SGHTA and FQGTGA. V gave up 2 bases and J gave up 3 bases; unmatched junction bases: 5. The CDR3 has 15 amino acids. This chain's CDR3 is CASSLAGGEDYGYTF. The CDR3 DNA reads as TGTGCCAGCAGCTTAGCAGGGGGCGAAGACTATGGCTACACCTTC.

This chain links TRBV19 with TRBJ2-3; 9 nucleotides agree with TRBD1. The CDR3 consists of 14 residues. Trimming cost V 9 bases and J 2 bases; bases outside gene matches: 6. CDR1 is LNHDA, CDR2 SQIVND, per germline (reference sequence). The CDR3 is CASLDRGVTDTQYF. Here the CDR3 DNA reads TGTGCCAGCCTGGACAGGGGTGTCACAGATACGCAGTATTTT.

The chain has TRBV2 and TRBJ1-2; weak D call: TRBD1 (5 bases). CDR3 length: 14 amino acids. Trimming shortened V by 4 bases and J by 4 bases, and 13 bases separated the two germline ends. Germline values: CDR1 SNHLY, CDR2 FYNNEI. The CDR3: CASSAGGDLYGYTF. CDR3 nucleotides: TGTGCCAGCAGTGCCGGAGGGGACCTCTATGGCTACACCTTC.

The chain recombines TRBV6-5 with TRBJ2-7, with 10 nucleotides matching TRBD2. Germline CDR1 MNHEY, CDR2 SVGAGI. The CDR3 is 15 amino acids. Unmatched junction bases numbered 10, after V lost 5 bases and J lost 6 bases. The CDR3 loop is CASSPTSGVPSEQYF. The CDR3 nucleotides are TGTGCCAGCAGTCCTACTAGCGGGGTTCCCTCCGAGCAGTACTTC.

This clone showed up just once. The chain carries TRBV7-9 and TRBJ2-1, with 9 bases identical to TRBD2. After removal of 1 base from V and 10 bases from J, the junction contained 8 bases not matched to a gene. This CDR3 comprises 15 residues. CDR1 is SEHNR, CDR2 FQNEAQ, per germline (reference sequence). The CDR3 DNA reads as TGTGCCAGCAGCTTAGTTTTGGCGGGAGGGCTCGAGCAGTTCTTC. It encodes CASSLVLAGGLEQFF.

J is TRBJ2-3 and V is TRBV12-5; a weak D match, TRBD1 (5 bases). CDR1 LGHNT and CDR2 FRNRAP come from the germline V gene. The CDR3 consists of 12 residues. V was clipped by 8 bases and J by 4 bases, with 10 bases between them. The CDR3 spells CASSGLADTQYF. The CDR3 DNA sequence: TGTGCTAGTTCAGGGCTCGCAGATACGCAGTATTTT.

The chain has TRBV11-2 and TRBJ2-1; D is perhaps TRBD1 (5 bases). The CDR3 is 14 residues long. The V gene's germline CDR1 is SGHAT and CDR2 FQNNGV. V dropped 4 bases and J dropped 2 bases, with 9 bases sitting between them. CDR3 loop: CASSSVTAYNEQFF. In DNA form, the CDR3 reads TGTGCCAGCAGCTCAGTGACAGCCTACAATGAGCAGTTCTTC.

This clone was counted a single time. In DNA, the CDR3 is TGTGCCAGCAGCGTAGACGTGACACCTACCTATGGCTACACCTTC. This encodes CASSVDVTPTYGYTF. V is TRBV9 and J is TRBJ1-2; D is ambiguous. This CDR3 is built from 15 residues. Trimming removed 0 bases from V and 4 bases from J, with 13 bases in between. Germline V gives CDR1 SGDLS, CDR2 YYNGEE.

V is TRBV27 and J is TRBJ2-5; 8 positions match TRBD2. From germline, CDR1 is MNHEY and CDR2 SMNVEV (reference sequence). This CDR3 has 14 residues. Trimming took 5 bases from V and 1 from J; bases not matched to a gene: 3. The CDR3 DNA reads as TGTGCCAGCAGTGTGACTAGCGCCCAAGAGACCCAGTACTTC. Its protein product is CASSVTSAQETQYF.

The chain couples TRBV18 to TRBJ2-7; 8 nucleotides line up with TRBD2. This CDR3 contains 13 residues. V trimming: 3 bases; J trimming: 3 bases; junction bases outside the gene matches: 1. Germline-derived CDR1 and CDR2 are KGHSH and LQKENI. The CDR3 DNA reads TGTGCCAGCTCACCGGGACTAGGCTACGAGCAGTACTTC. Its translation: CASSPGLGYEQYF.

The chain recombines TRBV19 with TRBJ1-1; D unclear. The germline CDR1 and CDR2 sequences are LNHDA and SQIVND (reference sequence). The CDR3 consists of 14 residues. V dropped 1 base and J dropped 2 bases, with 8 bases sitting between them. Here the CDR3 reads CASSIGNRNTEAFF. The DNA of the CDR3 is TGTGCCAGTAGTATAGGGAACAGAAACACTGAAGCTTTCTTT.

The chain carries TRBV7-3 and TRBJ2-3, with D perhaps matching TRBD2 (6 bases). Per the germline V gene, CDR1 is SGHTA and CDR2 is FQGTGA. The CDR3 is 13 amino acids. Trimming took off 7 bases at V and 5 bases at J, with 13 bases between the two ends. This chain's CDR3 is CASTFGGGDTQYF. The DNA for the CDR3 is TGTGCCAGCACCTTTGGGGGAGGAGATACGCAGTATTTT. The entire variable domain, with the rest obtained from reference TRBV7-3 and TRBJ2-3, is as follows: GAGVSQTPSNKVTEKGKYVELRCDPISGHTALYWYRQSLGQGPEFLIYFQGTGAADDSGLPNDRFFAVRPEGSVSTLKIQRTERGDSAVYLCASTFGGGDTQYFGPGTRLTVL.